These 21 T cell receptor beta chains share one sample of origin, sequenced in a study of regulatory T cells in long-lasting Graves disease. Construction of the TCR beta libraries employed iRepertoire HTBI primers in conjunction with Arm-PCR of CDR3 regions. TCRdb processed the multiplex PCR reads anew with MiXCR; each CDR3 protein has one entry. The sample lists a few hundred thousand distinct CDR3 sequences, 20% occurring once. Time point of the sample: newly diagnosed GD, antithyroid drugs for less than 3 months. After RNA was extracted from PBMCs, the TCR library was made from it. The material sequenced was peripheral blood mononuclear cells (PBMCs), taken at new diagnosis, from a patient treated with antithyroid drugs. These receptors were taken from a female donor with Graves disease.

In regard to this clonotype: This may stem from a read error, because a much larger clone lies one nucleotide away. This chain links TRBV2 with TRBJ1-2; D is perhaps TRBD1 (6 bases). Trimming took off 8 bases at V and 8 bases at J, with 18 bases between the two ends. This CDR3 is built from 13 residues. Germline CDR1 is SNHLY and CDR2 is FYNNEI. In DNA, the CDR3 is TGTGCCAGCGGCGATAGTAGGGGGGGCGGCTACACCTTC. It specifies CASGDSRGGGYTF.

The sample holds many counts of this clonotype. The V call is TRBV6-2 or TRBV6-3, the J call TRBJ2-1, with TRBD2 identical over 8 bases. Trimming took 6 bases from V and 1 from J; bases not matched to a gene: 8. Germline V gene lookup returns CDR1 MNHEY and CDR2 SVGEGT. The CDR3 runs 16 residues. The chain's CDR3 is CASRSQRENSYNEQFF. The CDR3 DNA sequence: TGTGCCAGCAGGAGCCAGCGGGAGAATTCCTACAATGAGCAGTTCTTC.

In this sample, this clonotype turned up many times. This chain links TRBV28 with TRBJ2-5; 9 bases are a match to TRBD1. Germline V gene lookup returns CDR1 MDHEN and CDR2 SYDVKM. This CDR3 region has 15 residues. The trim removed 8 bases at V and 4 bases at J, leaving 11 bases unmatched. The CDR3: CASPPDRGGLETQYF. For the CDR3, the DNA is TGTGCCAGCCCTCCCGACAGGGGGGGACTAGAGACCCAGTACTTC.

This clonotype was detected ten times or more. The chain uses TRBV5-1 and TRBJ2-1; TRBD2 is a possible D gene (6 bases). With 2 bases removed from V and 8 bases from J, the gap between germline ends came to 14 bases. Per the germline V gene, CDR1 is SGHRS and CDR2 is YFSETQ. The CDR3 runs 14 residues. The CDR3 DNA is TGCGCCAGCAGCTTCGGACGGGCGGGGCATGAGCAGTTCTTC. This sequence encodes CASSFGRAGHEQFF.

The sample holds many counts of this clonotype. V is TRBV11-3 and J is TRBJ2-1; 7 positions agree with TRBD1. Germline V gives CDR1 SGHNT, CDR2 YENEEA. The V and J ends lost 5 bases and 8 bases, in that order; junction bases with no gene match: 12. CDR3 length: 15 residues. As DNA, the CDR3 is TGTGCCAGCAGCCTTACAGGGGCCCAACGTGATGAGCAGTTCTTC. The encoded protein is CASSLTGAQRDEQFF.

This clonotype occurred many times. The rearrangement links TRBV12-3 or TRBV12-4 to TRBJ1-2; D is undetermined. The V gene lost 4 bases and the J gene lost 3 bases, with 6 bases spanning the gap. This CDR3 is built from 12 residues. CDR3 nucleotides: TGTGCCAGCAGTTATGGTGACTATGGCTACACCTTC. This codes for CASSYGDYGYTF.

With respect to this clonotype: A much larger clonotype is one base distant, so this may be a read error. This chain links TRBV20-1 with TRBJ1-6, with D hard to call. With 8 bases removed from V and 5 bases from J, the gap between germline ends came to 22 bases. From germline, CDR1 is DFQATT and CDR2 SNEGSKA (reference sequence). The CDR3 covers 16 residues. The CDR3 DNA reads TGCAGTTGCAAGGCGTGGGTTACCGCCGATAATTCACCCCTCCACTTT. It encodes CSCKAWVTADNSPLHF.

This clonotype came up a few times. The chain combines TRBV25-1 with TRBJ2-3, with D perhaps TRBD2 (7 bases). Trimming removed 5 bases at V and 3 bases at J, with 15 bases between. CDR3 size: 15 residues. CDR1 is MGHDK, CDR2 SYGVNS, per germline. The CDR3 here is CASSKKGGQTDTQYF. In nucleotides, the CDR3 is TGTGCCAGCAGTAAGAAGGGGGGGCAGACAGATACGCAGTATTTT.

This clonotype appeared many times. The chain has TRBV6-2 or TRBV6-3 and TRBJ2-5, with TRBD1 matching over 8 bases. V lost 0 bases and J lost 1; bases outside the gene matches: 4. The CDR3 extends over 16 amino acids. Germline loops: CDR1 MNHEY, CDR2 SVGEGT. CDR3 sequence: CASSYSTGGIQETQYF. The CDR3 nucleotides read TGTGCCAGCAGTTACTCTACAGGGGGGATCCAAGAGACCCAGTACTTC.

This clonotype was counted at least ten times. The chain has TRBV11-3 and TRBJ2-5; 8 bases match TRBD2. V trimming: 1 base; J trimming: 5 bases; junction bases outside the gene matches: 9. CDR3 length equals 16 residues. Germline V gene data show CDR1 as SGHNT and CDR2 as YENEEA. In DNA form, the CDR3 reads TGTGCCAGCAGCTTAGGAAGTAGCGGGGCCAGGGAGACCCAGTACTTC. Translated: CASSLGSSGARETQYF.

This clonotype was picked up many times. This chain connects TRBV6-1 to TRBJ1-1, with no clear D. Deletions cut 8 bases from V and 1 base from J, with 8 bases between. The CDR3 covers 12 residues. Germline V gene data show CDR1 as MNHNS and CDR2 as SASEGT. CDR3 sequence (DNA): TGTGCCAGCGAACGGAAGAACACTGAAGCTTTCTTT. This translates into CASERKNTEAFF.

This clonotype has only a few counts. The CDR3 reads CASSQEGLAAKNIQYF. CDR3 in DNA: TGCGCCAGCAGCCAGGAGGGACTAGCGGCAAAAAACATTCAGTACTTC. The rearrangement links TRBV4-1 to TRBJ2-4; 11 nucleotides align to TRBD2. Trimming removed 3 bases from V and 4 bases from J; junction bases left unmatched: 5. Per germline, CDR1 MGHRA and CDR2 YSYEKL. The CDR3 consists of 16 residues.

Many counts were recorded for this clonotype. The CDR3 DNA reads as TGCAGTGCCGCCGACTTCACAGATACGCAGTATTTT. This gives the protein CSAADFTDTQYF. This rearrangement joins TRBV20-1 to TRBJ2-3; D unclear. The CDR3 is 12 amino acids. Per germline, CDR1 DFQATT and CDR2 SNEGSKA (reference sequence). Trimming pared 6 bases from V and 2 bases from J, leaving 9 bases between.

This clonotype was recorded many times. The chain uses TRBV7-8 and TRBJ2-5; no definite D call. V was pared by 1 base and J by 5 bases, with 8 bases between. Germline lookup yields CDR1 SGHVS and CDR2 FQNEAQ. The CDR3 spans 13 residues. The CDR3 DNA reads as TGTGCCAGCAGCTTAGAGTCGTTTGAGACCCAGTACTTC. Protein product: CASSLESFETQYF.

With regard to this clonotype: A much larger clonotype is one base distant, so this may be a read error. The conserved phenylalanine or tryptophan normally closing the CDR3 is absent here, so this likely arose from a read error. The genes are TRBV7-3 and TRBJ2-1; possible D gene TRBD2, 6 bases. Germline V gives CDR1 SGHTA, CDR2 FQGTGA. The V and J ends lost 6 bases and 0 bases respectively, with 12 bases between them. The CDR3 is made up of 15 amino acids. CDR3 in DNA: TGTGCCAGCAGGGAAGCGGGTGACTCCTACAATGAGCAGTTCTCC. Its protein product is CASREAGDSYNEQFS.

This clonotype was counted many times. V gene TRBV18 combines with J gene TRBJ2-2; no reliable D call. This CDR3 region has 15 residues. Between the trimmed V and J ends, which lost 1 base and 2 bases, there was a span of 8 bases. Germline CDR1 and CDR2: KGHSH and LQKENI. CDR3 DNA: TGTGCCAGCTCACCACAACCACAAAACACCGGGGAGCTGTTTTTT. Translated: CASSPQPQNTGELFF. Full variable domain (remainder filled in from reference TRBV18 and TRBJ2-2): NAGVMQNPRHLVRRRGQEARLRCSPMKGHSHVYWYRQLPEEGLKFMVYLQKENIIDESGMPKERFSAEFPKEGPSILRIQQVVRGDSAAYFCASSPQPQNTGELFFGEGSRLTVL.

The sample holds many counts of this clonotype. The rearrangement links TRBV27 to TRBJ2-1; D remains unclear. The CDR3 has 16 amino acids. V dropped 5 bases and J dropped 2 bases, with 16 bases sitting between them. Germline-derived CDR1 and CDR2 are MNHEY and SMNVEV (reference sequence). The CDR3 DNA reads TGTGCCAGCAGTCTCTACTACGGAGCCACCTACAATGAGCAGTTCTTC. It encodes CASSLYYGATYNEQFF.

The table lists this clonotype with many counts. The chain couples TRBV29-1 to TRBJ2-2, with D possibly being TRBD1 (6 bases). Germline CDR1 SQVTM, CDR2 ANQGSEA. Trimming took off 6 bases at V and 0 bases at J, with 11 bases between the two ends. The CDR3 sequence is 14 residues long. CDR3 amino acids: CSVPQGTNTGELFF. CDR3 nucleotide sequence: TGCAGCGTGCCACAGGGAACGAACACCGGGGAGCTGTTTTTT.

This clonotype was counted at least ten times. The chain is built from TRBV6-9 and TRBJ1-1; D gene uncertain. Trimming pared 4 bases from V and 11 bases from J, leaving 5 bases between. The CDR3 is 9 residues long. Germline values: CDR1 MNHGY, CDR2 SVAAGI. CDR3 region: CASSSLAFF. CDR3 DNA: TGTGCCAGCAGTTCCCTGGCTTTCTTT.

This clonotype was picked up a small number of times. The genes are TRBV9 and TRBJ2-7, with TRBD1 identical over 8 bases. The germline gives CDR1 SGDLS, CDR2 YYNGEE. Trimming cost V 4 bases and J 6 bases; bases outside gene matches: 9. The CDR3 covers 14 residues. CDR3 amino acids: CASSPTGGQGEQYF. The CDR3 DNA reads TGTGCCAGCAGCCCTACAGGGGGGCAAGGCGAGCAGTACTTC.

This clonotype showed up just a few times. Mismatch with germline at one junction end may stem from a read error. This CDR3 is CASSLREYTDMQYF. In nucleotides, the CDR3 is TGTGCCAGCAGTCTCAGGGAGTACACAGATATGCAGTATTTT. The rearrangement links TRBV14 to TRBJ2-3; D is perhaps TRBD1 or TRBD2 (5 bases each). Germline CDR1 reads SGHDN; CDR2 reads FVKESK. CDR3 size: 14 residues.